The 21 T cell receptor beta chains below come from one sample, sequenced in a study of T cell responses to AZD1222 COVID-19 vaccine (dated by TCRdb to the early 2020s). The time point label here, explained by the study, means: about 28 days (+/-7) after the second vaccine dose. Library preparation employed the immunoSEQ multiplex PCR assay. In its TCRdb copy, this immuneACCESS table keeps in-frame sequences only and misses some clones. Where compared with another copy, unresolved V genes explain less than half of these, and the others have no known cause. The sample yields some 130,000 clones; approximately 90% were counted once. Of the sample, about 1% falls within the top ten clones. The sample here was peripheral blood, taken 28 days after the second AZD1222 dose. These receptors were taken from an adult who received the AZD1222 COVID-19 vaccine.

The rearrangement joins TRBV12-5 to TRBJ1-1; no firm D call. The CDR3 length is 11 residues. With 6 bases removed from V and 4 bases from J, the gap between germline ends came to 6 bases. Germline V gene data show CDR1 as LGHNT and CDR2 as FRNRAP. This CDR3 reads CASGRGTEAFF. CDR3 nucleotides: TGTGCTAGTGGCCGCGGCACTGAAGCTTTCTTT.

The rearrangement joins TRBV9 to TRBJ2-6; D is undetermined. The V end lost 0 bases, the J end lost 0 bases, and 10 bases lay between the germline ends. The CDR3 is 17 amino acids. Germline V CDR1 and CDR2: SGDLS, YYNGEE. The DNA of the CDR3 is TGTGCCAGCAGCGTAGAAGTTGTGAGCTCTGGGGCCAACGTCCTGACTTTC. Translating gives CASSVEVVSSGANVLTF. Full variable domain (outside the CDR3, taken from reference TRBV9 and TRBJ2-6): DSGVTQTPKHLITATGQRVTLRCSPRSGDLSVYWYQQSLDQGLQFLIQYYNGEERAKGNILERFSAQQFPDLHSELNLSSLELGDSALYFCASSVEVVSSGANVLTFGAGSRLTVL.

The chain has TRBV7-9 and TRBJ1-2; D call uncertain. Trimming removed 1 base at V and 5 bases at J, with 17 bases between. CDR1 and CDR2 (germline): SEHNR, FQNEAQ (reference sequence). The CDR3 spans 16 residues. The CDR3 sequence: CASSLVPRRWVYGYTF. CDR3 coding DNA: TGTGCCAGCAGCTTAGTACCTCGCCGATGGGTATATGGCTACACCTTC. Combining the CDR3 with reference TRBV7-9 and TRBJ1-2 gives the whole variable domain DTGVSQNPRHKITKRGQNVTFRCDPISEHNRLYWYRQTLGQGPEFLTYFQNEAQLEKSRLLSDRFSAERPKGSFSTLEIQRTEQGDSAMYLCASSLVPRRWVYGYTFGSGTRLTVV.

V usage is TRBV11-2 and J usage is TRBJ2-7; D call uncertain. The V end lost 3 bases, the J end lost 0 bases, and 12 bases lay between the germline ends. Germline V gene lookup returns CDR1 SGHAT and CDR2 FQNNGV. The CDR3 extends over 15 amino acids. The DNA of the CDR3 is TGTGCCAGCAGCTTCCGGCACGTCACCTCCTACGAGCAGTACTTC. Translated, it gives CASSFRHVTSYEQYF.

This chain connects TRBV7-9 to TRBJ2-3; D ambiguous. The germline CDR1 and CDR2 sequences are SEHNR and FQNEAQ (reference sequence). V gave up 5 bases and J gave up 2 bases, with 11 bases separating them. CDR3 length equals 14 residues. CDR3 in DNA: TGTGCCAGCAGCACCTCGCCCAACACAGATACGCAGTATTTT. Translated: CASSTSPNTDTQYF.

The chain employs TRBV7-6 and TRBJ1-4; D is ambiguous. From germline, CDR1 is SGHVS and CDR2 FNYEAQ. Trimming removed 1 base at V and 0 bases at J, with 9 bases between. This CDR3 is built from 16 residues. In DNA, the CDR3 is TGTGCCAGCAGCTTAGATCTGCTTGCAACTAATGAAAAACTGTTTTTT. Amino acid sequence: CASSLDLLATNEKLFF. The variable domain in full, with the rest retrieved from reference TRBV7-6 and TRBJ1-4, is GAGVSQSPRYKVTKRGQDVALRCDPISGHVSLYWYRQALGQGPEFLTYFNYEAQQDKSGLPNDRFSAERPEGSISTLTIQRTEQRDSAMYRCASSLDLLATNEKLFFGSGTQLSVL.

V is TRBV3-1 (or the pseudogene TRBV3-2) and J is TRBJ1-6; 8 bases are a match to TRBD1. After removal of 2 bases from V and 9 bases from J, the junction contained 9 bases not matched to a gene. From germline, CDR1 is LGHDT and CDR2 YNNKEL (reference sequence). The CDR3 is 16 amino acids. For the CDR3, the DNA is TGTGCCAGCAGCCAACAAGCCGGGACAGGACTTTCACCCCTCCACTTT. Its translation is CASSQQAGTGLSPLHF.

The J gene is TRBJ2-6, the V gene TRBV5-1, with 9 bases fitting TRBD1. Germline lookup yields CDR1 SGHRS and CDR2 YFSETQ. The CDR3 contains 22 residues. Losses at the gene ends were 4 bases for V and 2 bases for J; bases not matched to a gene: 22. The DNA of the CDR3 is TGCGCCAGCAGCGTAGTCGGCACCGGGACAGGGCTTGTTTTGGCTGGGGCCAACGTCCTGACTTTC. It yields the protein CASSVVGTGTGLVLAGANVLTF.

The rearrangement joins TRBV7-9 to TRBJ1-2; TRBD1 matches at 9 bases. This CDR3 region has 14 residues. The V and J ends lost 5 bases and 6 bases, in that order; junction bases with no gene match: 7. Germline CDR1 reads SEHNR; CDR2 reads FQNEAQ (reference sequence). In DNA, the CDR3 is TGTGCCAGCAGCCGGGGACAGGGTTGGCATGGCTACACCTTC. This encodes CASSRGQGWHGYTF.

Here the CDR3 reads CASSLRASGRRTDTQYF. In nucleotides, the CDR3 is TGTGCCAGCAGCTTAAGGGCTAGCGGGAGGAGGACAGATACGCAGTATTTT. This chain uses TRBV7-3 with TRBJ2-3, with 11 bases aligning to TRBD2. The V gene end was trimmed by 1 base and the J gene end by 3 bases; junction bases not matched to a gene: 6. There are 17 residues in the CDR3. Germline CDR1 is SGHTA and CDR2 is FQGTGA.

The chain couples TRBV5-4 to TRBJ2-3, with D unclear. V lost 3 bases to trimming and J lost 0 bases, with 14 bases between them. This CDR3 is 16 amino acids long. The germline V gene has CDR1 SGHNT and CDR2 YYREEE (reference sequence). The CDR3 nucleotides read TGTGCCAGCAGCTCCTCCAAAGTATCTAGCACAGATACGCAGTATTTT. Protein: CASSSSKVSSTDTQYF.

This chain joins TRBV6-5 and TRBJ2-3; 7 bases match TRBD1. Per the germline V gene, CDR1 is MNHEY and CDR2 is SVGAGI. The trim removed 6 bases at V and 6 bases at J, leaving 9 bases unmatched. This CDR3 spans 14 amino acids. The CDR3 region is CASRWDSFSDTQYF. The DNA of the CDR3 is TGTGCCAGCAGGTGGGACAGTTTTTCTGATACGCAGTATTTT.

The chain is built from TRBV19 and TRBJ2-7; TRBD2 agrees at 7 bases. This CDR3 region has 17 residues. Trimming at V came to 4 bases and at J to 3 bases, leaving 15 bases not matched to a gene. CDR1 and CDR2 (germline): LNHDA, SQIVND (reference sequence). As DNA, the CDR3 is TGTGCCAGTAGTACCCGGGGAGGGACGACCCTAGTCTACGAGCAGTACTTC. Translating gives CASSTRGGTTLVYEQYF.

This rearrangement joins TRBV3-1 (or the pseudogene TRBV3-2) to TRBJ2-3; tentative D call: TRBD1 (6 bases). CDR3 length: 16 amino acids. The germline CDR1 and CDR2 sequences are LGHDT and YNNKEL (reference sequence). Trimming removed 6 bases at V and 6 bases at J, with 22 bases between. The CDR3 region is CASSAIPQGHWDTQYF. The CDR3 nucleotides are TGTGCCAGCAGTGCTATCCCACAGGGCCATTGGGATACGCAGTATTTT.

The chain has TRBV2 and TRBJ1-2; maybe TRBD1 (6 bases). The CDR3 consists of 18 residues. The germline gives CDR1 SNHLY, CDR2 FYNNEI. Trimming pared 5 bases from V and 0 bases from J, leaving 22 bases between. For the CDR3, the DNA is TGTGCCAGCAGTCATCACAGGGTAACCCCTCTTCCTAACTATGGCTACACCTTC. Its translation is CASSHHRVTPLPNYGYTF.

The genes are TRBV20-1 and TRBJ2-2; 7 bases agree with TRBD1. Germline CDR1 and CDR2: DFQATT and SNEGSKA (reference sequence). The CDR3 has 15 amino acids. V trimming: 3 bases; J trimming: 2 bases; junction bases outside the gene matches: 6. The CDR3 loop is CSASSRQGNTGELFF. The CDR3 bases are TGCAGTGCTAGTTCCAGACAGGGCAACACCGGGGAGCTGTTTTTT.

The CDR3 DNA is TGTGCCATCTGGGACGGCCGCTCCAATAGCAATCAGCCCCAGCATTTT. Its protein is CAIWDGRSNSNQPQHF. The chain joins TRBV10-3 to TRBJ1-5; the D gene is possibly TRBD1 (5 bases). Germline CDR1 reads ENHRY; CDR2 reads SYGVKD. This CDR3 comprises 16 residues. The V end was cut by 8 bases, the J end by 0 bases, with 17 bases between.

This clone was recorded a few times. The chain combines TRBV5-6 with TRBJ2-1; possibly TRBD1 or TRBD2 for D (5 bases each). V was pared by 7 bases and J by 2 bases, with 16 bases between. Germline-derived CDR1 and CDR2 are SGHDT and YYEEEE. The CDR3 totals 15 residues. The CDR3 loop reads CASRDAGRTYNEQFF. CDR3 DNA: TGTGCCAGCCGGGACGCGGGCCGAACCTACAATGAGCAGTTCTTC.

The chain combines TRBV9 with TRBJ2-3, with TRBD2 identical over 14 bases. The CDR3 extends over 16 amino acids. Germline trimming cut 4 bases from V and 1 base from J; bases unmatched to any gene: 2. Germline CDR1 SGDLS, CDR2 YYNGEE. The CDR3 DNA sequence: TGTGCCAGCAGCACGACTAGCGGGAGGGGCACAGATACGCAGTATTTT. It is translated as CASSTTSGRGTDTQYF.

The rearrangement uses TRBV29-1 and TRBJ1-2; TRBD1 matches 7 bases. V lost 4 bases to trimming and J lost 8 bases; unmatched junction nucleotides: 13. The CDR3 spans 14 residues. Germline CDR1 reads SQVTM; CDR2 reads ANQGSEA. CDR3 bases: TGCAGCGTTGTAGTGGCAGGGGGTGCCGTAGGCTACACCTTC. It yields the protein CSVVVAGGAVGYTF.

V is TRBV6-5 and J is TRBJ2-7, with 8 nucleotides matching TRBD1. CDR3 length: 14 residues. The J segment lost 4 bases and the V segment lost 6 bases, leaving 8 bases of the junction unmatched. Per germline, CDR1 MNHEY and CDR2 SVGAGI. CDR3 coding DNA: TGTGCCAGCAGCGTGAGCAGGGGGCTTTACGAGCAGTACTTC. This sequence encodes CASSVSRGLYEQYF.